This TCR beta chain was captured by sequencing in a study of blood T cell repertoires in COVID-19. Study-level background: Sites across the United States, Italy and Spain contributed samples from acute and convalescent COVID-19. PBMCs, B-cell-depleted T cells, or T cells provided the cDNA or gDNA that made up the material.

Only in-frame clones appear in the TCRdb table, and some are missing; sequencing was by immunoSEQ multiplex PCR. The table shows about 410,000 clones, with approximately 89% occurring only once. Cohort allocation depended upon clinical history that participants reported. The sample holds a few counts of this clone. The germline V gene has CDR1 SQVTM and CDR2 ANQGSEA. V was cut by 6 bases and J by 3 bases, with 10 bases left in between. This CDR3 has 12 amino acids. Sequencing was performed on PBMCs or T cells enriched from blood (not recorded which). The rearrangement uses TRBV29-1 and TRBJ2-3, with a tentative D call TRBD1 (5 bases). The receptor was derived from a woman aged 25-40 years who had recovered from COVID-19. The CDR3 DNA sequence: TGCAGCGTCAGGGTGGGAACAGATACGCAGTATTTT. It codes for CSVRVGTDTQYF.